This T cell receptor (beta chain) was sequenced during a study of blood T cell repertoires in COVID-19. Study at large: The samples span acute and convalescent COVID-19 from the United States, Italy and Spain. Sample material is recorded as cDNA or gDNA derived from T cells, B-cell-depleted T cells, or PBMCs.

Losses at the gene ends were 6 bases for V and 6 bases for J; bases not matched to a gene: 9. The CDR3 is made up of 15 amino acids. Germline CDR1 MDHEN, CDR2 SYDVKM. This table comes from immunoSEQ multiplex PCR, and its TCRdb copy is limited to in-frame clones, with some not included. Of some 62,000 clones listed, about nine tenths were seen once; the top ten hold approximately 5%. This sequence joins TRBV28 and TRBJ2-7; TRBD2 aligns across 12 bases. This receptor was identified in a human donor in a cohort sampled during active COVID-19. Input material: peripheral blood. This CDR3 is CASRVAASGRGEQYF. The CDR3 DNA reads TGTGCCAGCAGGGTGGCGGCTAGCGGGAGGGGCGAGCAGTACTTC.